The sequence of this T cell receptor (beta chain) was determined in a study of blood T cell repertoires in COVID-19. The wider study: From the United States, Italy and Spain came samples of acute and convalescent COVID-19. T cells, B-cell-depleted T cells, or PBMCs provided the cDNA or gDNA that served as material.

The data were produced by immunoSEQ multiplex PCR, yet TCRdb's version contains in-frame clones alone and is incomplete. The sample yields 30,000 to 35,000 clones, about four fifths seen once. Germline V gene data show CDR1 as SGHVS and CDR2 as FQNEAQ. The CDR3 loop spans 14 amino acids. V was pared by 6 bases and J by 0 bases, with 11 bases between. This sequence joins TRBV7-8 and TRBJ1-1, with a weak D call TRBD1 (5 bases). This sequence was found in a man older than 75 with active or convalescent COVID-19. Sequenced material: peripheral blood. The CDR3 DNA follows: TGTGCCAGCAGTCTACAGGCTATGAACACTGAAGCTTTCTTT. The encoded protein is CASSLQAMNTEAFF.